The 13 T cell receptor beta chains presented below share a single source sample, sequenced in a study of blood T cells in healthy people across ages. A second about 6 to 11 cycle PCR used barcoded and J-beta primers. TCRdb passed the 5' RACE reads through MiXCR, listing each CDR3 protein once. The repertoire holds 1.5 million to 2 million distinct CDR3 sequences, with 25% to 30% as singletons. The sequencing sample was made of blood. The receptors here all came from a woman in her twenties or thirties in good health.

This clonotype was recorded many times. V gene TRBV12-3 or TRBV12-4 combines with J gene TRBJ2-1; TRBD1 agrees at 7 bases. The CDR3 runs to 13 residues. V shed 3 bases and J 6 bases; nucleotides not matched to a gene: 2. The CDR3 region is CASSFTGVNEQFF. CDR3 nucleotide sequence: TGTGCCAGCAGTTTCACAGGGGTCAATGAGCAGTTCTTC.

This clonotype has a handful of counts. The genes are TRBV27 and TRBJ1-6; the D is unclear. The ends were cut back, 8 bases at V and 12 bases at J, with 17 bases in the middle. The CDR3 runs 13 residues. Germline values: CDR1 MNHEY, CDR2 SMNVEV (reference sequence). This chain's CDR3 is CASWEGDTKPLHF. As DNA, the CDR3 is TGTGCCAGCTGGGAGGGAGACACAAAACCCCTCCACTTT.

To note about this clonotype: A read error may produce the germline difference seen at one junction end. The gene calls are TRBV27 and TRBJ1-6; 7 bases are shared with TRBD1. This CDR3 has 13 residues. The germline V gene encodes CDR1 MNHEY and CDR2 SMNVEV (reference sequence). The CDR3 sequence: CASRTGLTSPRHF. CDR3 DNA: TGTGCCAGCAGGACAGGGTTAACCTCACCCCGCCACTTT.

This clonotype was counted a few times. CDR3 sequence (DNA): TGTGCCAGCAGCTTAGATGGCGGGAGTAGGTCCTACGAGCAGTACTTC. This gives the protein CASSLDGGSRSYEQYF. The V call is TRBV7-2, the J call TRBJ2-7, with 7 nucleotides matching TRBD2. This CDR3 spans 16 amino acids. Germline CDR1 and CDR2: SGHTA and FQGNSA. The V gene end was trimmed by 1 base and the J gene end by 1 base; junction bases not matched to a gene: 7.

This chain joins TRBV7-2 and TRBJ2-3; the D is unclear. The V gene's germline CDR1 is SGHTA and CDR2 FQGNSA. The CDR3 consists of 14 residues. The V end was cut by 4 bases, the J end by 3 bases, with 11 bases between. CDR3 loop: CASSWKQLTDTQYF. DNA for the CDR3: TGTGCCAGCAGCTGGAAACAATTAACAGATACGCAGTATTTT.

V is TRBV19 and J is TRBJ2-5; 8 bases match TRBD2. V trimming: 3 bases; J trimming: 5 bases; junction bases outside the gene matches: 5. The CDR3 loop spans 14 amino acids. CDR1 LNHDA and CDR2 SQIVND come from the germline V gene (reference sequence). CDR3 in amino acids: CASSIAGGPETQYF. Here the CDR3 DNA reads TGTGCCAGTAGTATCGCGGGAGGCCCCGAGACCCAGTACTTC.

The rearrangement uses TRBV12-3 or TRBV12-4 and TRBJ2-5; 10 bases fit TRBD1. Germline trimming cut 5 bases from V and 5 bases from J; bases unmatched to any gene: 8. This CDR3 contains 15 residues. CDR3 sequence: CASSNRDRGTETQYF. CDR3 bases: TGTGCCAGCAGTAACCGGGACAGGGGAACGGAGACCCAGTACTTC.

This clonotype was recorded a few times. The V gene is TRBV5-1, the J gene TRBJ2-5; D might be TRBD1 (6 bases). V was cut by 3 bases and J by 2 bases, with 14 bases left in between. CDR3 length: 15 amino acids. In germline, CDR1 is SGHRS, CDR2 YFSETQ. As DNA, the CDR3 is TGCGCCAGCAGCTCTCGAGGGGGAAATCAAGAGACCCAGTACTTC. Encoded protein: CASSSRGGNQETQYF.

In this sample, this clonotype turned up a few times. V and J are TRBV13 and TRBJ2-5; the match to TRBD2 covers 7 bases. V lost 0 bases, J lost 2 bases, and 9 bases stayed unmatched. The CDR3 is made up of 17 amino acids. Germline V lookup: CDR1 PRHDT, CDR2 FYEKMQ (reference sequence). The CDR3 here is CASSLGRRASGQETQYF. For the CDR3, the DNA is TGTGCCAGCAGCTTAGGCAGAAGGGCTAGCGGTCAAGAGACCCAGTACTTC.

This clonotype appeared a single time. A read error may account for a junction end that differs from germline. The chain uses TRBV6-5 and TRBJ2-6; D tentatively reads TRBD1 or TRBD2 (5 bases each). Germline CDR1 MNHEY, CDR2 SVGAGI. This CDR3 comprises 14 residues. The CDR3 reads CASSYSGDGYTEAF. In nucleotides, the CDR3 is TGTGCCAGCAGTTACTCGGGGGACGGATACACTGAAGCTTTC.

This clonotype was seen a handful of times. The genes are TRBV5-1 and TRBJ2-1, with TRBD2 matching over 8 bases. The CDR3 has 16 residues. Germline trimming cut 4 bases from V and 3 bases from J; bases unmatched to any gene: 9. Germline V gives CDR1 SGHRS, CDR2 YFSETQ. The CDR3: CASSPPTSEGYNEQFF. The CDR3 nucleotides are TGCGCCAGCAGCCCTCCGACTAGCGAGGGCTACAATGAGCAGTTCTTC.

This clonotype was recorded at least ten times. The chain carries TRBV20-1 and TRBJ2-7; TRBD1 matches at 9 bases. This CDR3 contains 13 residues. Germline CDR1 DFQATT, CDR2 SNEGSKA (reference sequence). V was clipped by 8 bases and J by 6 bases; unmatched bases: 11. CDR3 amino acids: CSTTSGTGIEQYF. The CDR3 DNA reads TGCAGTACGACTTCCGGGACAGGGATCGAGCAGTACTTC.

The chain links TRBV7-9 to TRBJ1-1; no clear D. The CDR3 runs to 16 residues. V lost 6 bases and J lost 0, with 17 bases in between. Germline V CDR1 and CDR2: SEHNR, FQNEAQ (reference sequence). CDR3 residues: CASSPKGELMNTEAFF. CDR3 sequence (DNA): TGTGCCAGCAGTCCTAAAGGAGAACTTATGAACACTGAAGCTTTCTTT.